The 15 T cell receptor beta chains presented below share a single source sample, sequenced in a study of response to subunit inactivated influenza vaccine. One entry per CDR3 protein results from TCRdb running MiXCR on the RT-PCR reads. Among hundreds of thousands of distinct CDR3 sequences, 15% to 19% were seen once, and the ten largest hold 9.5% to 13%. The source was PBMCs from blood, collected about 13 days after vaccination. These receptors were collected from a man between 50 and 59 years old who received an inactivated influenza vaccine.

This clonotype was found a few times. V is TRBV4-3 and J is TRBJ1-2, with D unresolved. V shed 4 bases and J shed 7 bases, with 19 bases lying between them. CDR3 size: 15 residues. CDR1 LGHNA and CDR2 YSLEER come from the germline V gene. CDR3 nucleotides: TGCGCCAGCAGCCGCAGAGTCGGACTCGACATTGGCTACACCTTC. This sequence encodes CASSRRVGLDIGYTF.

This clonotype was detected a few times. V is TRBV15 and J is TRBJ2-5; D not certain. Trimming took off 2 bases at V and 1 base at J, with 11 bases between the two ends. Germline V gives CDR1 LNHNV, CDR2 YYDKDF (reference sequence). The CDR3 totals 15 residues. This CDR3 is CATSRSPESQETQYF. CDR3 sequence (DNA): TGTGCCACCAGCAGAAGCCCAGAAAGCCAAGAGACCCAGTACTTC. The full variable domain, its missing parts supplied by reference TRBV15 and TRBJ2-5, is DAMVIQNPRYQVTQFGKPVTLSCSQTLNHNVMYWYQQKSSQAPKLLFHYYDKDFNNEADTPDNFQSRRPNTSFCFLDIRSPGLGDTAMYLCATSRSPESQETQYFGPGTRLLVL.

There are many counts of this clonotype. CDR3 loop: CAISQTGGQETQYF. CDR3 in DNA: TGTGCCATCAGTCAGACAGGGGGTCAAGAGACCCAGTACTTC. The gene calls are TRBV10-3 and TRBJ2-5; 9 nucleotides line up with TRBD1. V trimming: 5 bases; J trimming: 2 bases; junction bases outside the gene matches: 3. Germline V gene data show CDR1 as ENHRY and CDR2 as SYGVKD. The CDR3 has 14 residues.

This clonotype has just a few counts. The chain combines TRBV12-5 with TRBJ2-7; weak D call: TRBD1 (6 bases). V lost 6 bases, J lost 2 bases, and 23 bases lay in between. The CDR3 is made up of 17 amino acids. Germline-derived CDR1 and CDR2 are LGHNT and FRNRAP. CDR3 in amino acids: CASGPWGQGSVPYEQYF. The CDR3 coding sequence is TGTGCTAGTGGCCCGTGGGGGCAGGGCTCTGTCCCCTACGAGCAGTACTTC.

V is TRBV10-3 and J is TRBJ1-5; D ambiguous. With 6 bases removed from V and 3 bases from J, the gap between germline ends came to 9 bases. The germline V gene has CDR1 ENHRY and CDR2 SYGVKD. CDR3 length: 13 residues. The CDR3 DNA reads TGTGCCATCAGGAGTGATGTCAATCAGCCCCAGCATTTT. Residues: CAIRSDVNQPQHF.

This clonotype was counted between two and nine times. CDR3: CASSLGQTNTQYF. DNA of the CDR3: TGTGCCAGCAGCTTAGGACAGACGAATACGCAGTATTTT. The V call is TRBV7-2, the J call TRBJ2-3; a weak D match, TRBD1 (5 bases). CDR3 length: 13 residues. The V gene lost 1 base and the J gene lost 7 bases, with 9 bases spanning the gap. In germline, CDR1 is SGHTA, CDR2 FQGNSA.

This clonotype was seen only a few times. The V call is TRBV29-1, the J call TRBJ2-1, with 8 nucleotides matching TRBD2. Trimming at V came to 3 bases and at J to 8 bases, leaving 9 bases not matched to a gene. The CDR3 has 14 residues. The germline CDR1 and CDR2 sequences are SQVTM and ANQGSEA. CDR3 protein: CSVDGREGRYEQFF. CDR3 in DNA: TGCAGCGTTGATGGCCGGGAGGGCCGCTATGAGCAGTTCTTC.

In its sample, this clonotype was seen many times. The gene calls are TRBV6-1 and TRBJ2-2, with 9 nucleotides matching TRBD2. This CDR3 comprises 14 residues. Germline trimming cut 3 bases from V and 8 bases from J; bases unmatched to any gene: 4. Germline V gene data show CDR1 as MNHNS and CDR2 as SASEGT. The CDR3 DNA sequence: TGTGCCAGCAGTGAGCGGGAGGGCCCAGGGGAGCTGTTTTTT. It codes for CASSEREGPGELFF.

V and J are TRBV3-1 and TRBJ2-7; D is uncertain. The CDR3 contains 12 residues. V dropped 5 bases and J dropped 7 bases, with 12 bases sitting between them. CDR1 is LGHDT and CDR2 is YNNKEL in the germline V gene (reference sequence). The CDR3 sequence: CASSAYGREQYF. In DNA form, the CDR3 reads TGTGCCAGCAGCGCCTACGGCCGGGAGCAGTACTTC.

The V and J genes are TRBV27 and TRBJ2-1; tentative D call: TRBD2 (7 bases). The CDR3 totals 14 residues. Trimming took 7 bases from V and 2 from J, leaving 12 bases between them. CDR1 is MNHEY, CDR2 SMNVEV, per germline (reference sequence). The CDR3 DNA follows: TGTGCCAGCAAGAGGGGGGGCCCCTACAATGAGCAGTTCTTC. Protein: CASKRGGPYNEQFF.

This clonotype has a handful of counts. V gene TRBV6-6 combines with J gene TRBJ1-1; 8 bases match TRBD1. Germline trimming cut 6 bases from V and 4 bases from J; bases unmatched to any gene: 4. Germline loops: CDR1 MNHNY, CDR2 SVGAGI (reference sequence). The CDR3 covers 13 residues. CDR3 region: CASSGTGSTEAFF. The CDR3 nucleotides are TGTGCCAGCAGCGGGACAGGATCCACTGAAGCTTTCTTT.

This clonotype has more than one count but fewer than ten. V and J are TRBV7-2 and TRBJ1-2, with 9 bases matching TRBD1. The V gene end was trimmed by 5 bases and the J gene end by 7 bases; junction bases not matched to a gene: 8. CDR3 length: 14 amino acids. The germline CDR1 and CDR2 sequences are SGHTA and FQGNSA. CDR3 loop: CASSTWTGEFGYTF. CDR3 coding DNA: TGTGCCAGCAGCACCTGGACAGGGGAGTTTGGCTACACCTTC.

This sequence joins TRBV20-1 and TRBJ2-3, with D tentatively TRBD2 (6 bases). The length of the CDR3 is 17 residues. Germline CDR1 DFQATT, CDR2 SNEGSKA (reference sequence). V was shortened by 1 base and J by 1 base, with 18 bases between the two germline ends. The CDR3 sequence: CSARGPGTGEGTDTQYF. Written as DNA, the CDR3 is TGCAGTGCTAGAGGGCCTGGAACGGGAGAGGGCACAGATACGCAGTATTTT.

V usage is TRBV24-1 and J usage is TRBJ2-3, with D possibly being TRBD2 (6 bases). This CDR3 region has 17 residues. Germline CDR1 reads KGHDR; CDR2 reads SFDVKD. V was shortened by 3 bases and J by 4 bases, with 19 bases between the two germline ends. CDR3 coding DNA: TGTGCCACCAGTGATACCCCGACGTGGGGGGTGGCAGATACGCAGTATTTT. Amino acids: CATSDTPTWGVADTQYF.

This chain's CDR3 is CATRRQAASGEQYF. CDR3 nucleotide sequence: TGTGCCACCCGGCGACAGGCGGCCTCTGGTGAGCAGTACTTC. J is TRBJ2-7 and V is TRBV12-3 or TRBV12-4, with D perhaps matching TRBD1 (6 bases). V shed 10 bases and J shed 7 bases, with 23 bases lying between them. The CDR3 spans 14 residues.